These T cell receptor beta chains were read from a single sample in a study of response to subunit inactivated influenza vaccine. TCRdb used MiXCR to reprocess the RT-PCR reads, holding one entry per CDR3 protein. This table holds more than 450,000 distinct CDR3 sequences, 10% to 12% found once. This sample was also put to use in a study of T cells expressing NK-cell markers.

The sequencing here drew on PBMCs from blood, taken on the day of vaccination. Every receptor here comes from a man aged 50 to 60 who received an inactivated influenza vaccine. Each CDR3 is given with its conserved first and last residue. D genes are given only for firm matches. Where a row states a size, it is once, few, many or the class of an expanded clone; other rows omit it.

TRBV3-1	TRBJ2-7	TRBD1	-	TGTGCCAGCAGCCAACTTCGGTCAGGACAGGGCCGCTCCTACGAGCAGTACTTC	CASSQLRSGQGRSYEQYF
TRBV7-8	TRBJ2-1	TRBD1	-	TGTGCCAGCAGCTTGGACAGGGCGAATGAGCAGTTCTTC	CASSLDRANEQFF
TRBV7-2	TRBJ2-7	-	-	TGTGCCAGCAGCTTAGCGGTAGGGAGCGCCTACGAGCAGTACTTC	CASSLAVGSAYEQYF
TRBV27	TRBJ2-2	TRBD1	many	TGTGCCAGCAGGAACAGGGGCGCCGGGGAGCTGTTTTTT	CASRNRGAGELFF
TRBV12-3/TRBV12-4	TRBJ1-2	-	-	TGTGCCAGCAGTTCGTCACAGGGTGACTATGGCTACACCTTC	CASSSSQGDYGYTF
TRBV5-1	TRBJ2-1	TRBD2	many	TGCGCCAGCAGCTTTTTAGCGGGAGCCCTTAATGAGCAGTTCTTC	CASSFLAGALNEQFF
TRBV15	TRBJ1-1	-	few	TGTGCCACCAGCAACCGAGGGAACACTGAAGCTTTCTTT	CATSNRGNTEAFF
TRBV5-6	TRBJ1-2	-	many	TGTGCCAGCAGCTTGGTGGGGGACGGCTACACCTTC	CASSLVGDGYTF
TRBV9	TRBJ2-3	-	few	TGTGCCAGCAGCGTAGTTGCGGTAGATACGCAGTATTTT	CASSVVAVDTQYF
TRBV5-1	TRBJ2-7	TRBD2	-	TGCGCCAGCAGCCCCTTCGCGGGAGGATCCTACGAGCAGTACTTC	CASSPFAGGSYEQYF
TRBV27	TRBJ2-6	TRBD1	many	TGTGCCAGCAGTATACAGGGGGTAGCTGGGGCCAACGTCCTGACTTTC	CASSIQGVAGANVLTF
TRBV10-3	TRBJ2-3	TRBD2	-	TGTGCCATCAGAAACATAACTAGCGGGCGAGGAGATACGCAGTATTTT	CAIRNITSGRGDTQYF
TRBV20-1	TRBJ1-5	-	few	TGCAGTGCCCTCCCGGGGGCGGGCAATCAGCCCCAGCATTTT	CSALPGAGNQPQHF
TRBV29-1	TRBJ2-1	TRBD2	few	TGCAGCGTTGAAGGGACTAGAAGCTCCTACAATGAGCAGTTCTTC	CSVEGTRSSYNEQFF
TRBV20-1	TRBJ1-4	-	few	TGCAGTCCATTCAGGGCGGGTGAAAAACTGTTTTTT	CSPFRAGEKLFF
TRBV5-5	TRBJ2-7	-	once	TGTGCCAGCAGCTCTTCCCCGCTTGAGCAGTACTTC	CASSSSPLEQYF
TRBV7-9	TRBJ1-2	-	-	TGTGCCAGCAGCCCCGGAGCCGGGTCAACTAACTATGGCTACACCTTC	CASSPGAGSTNYGYTF